Below, 18 T cell receptor beta chains from the same sample are listed, as sequenced in a study of blood T cell repertoires in COVID-19. Clones were sequenced by immunoSEQ multiplex PCR, and TCRdb holds only the in-frame ones, with some missing. Found here are over 200,000 clones, around 84% of them singletons; the top ten hold around 10%. Sequenced sample: peripheral blood. All receptors derive from a man aged 50-60 years with COVID-19, enrolled during active disease.

The rearrangement joins TRBV5-1 to TRBJ2-3; D is uncertain. The CDR3 is 14 residues long. Trimming removed 0 bases from V and 4 bases from J, with 9 bases in between. Germline V CDR1 and CDR2: SGHRS, YFSETQ. The CDR3, as DNA: TGCGCCAGCAGCTTGGTAGCAGCTTCAGATACGCAGTATTTT. Translated, it gives CASSLVAASDTQYF.

This clone was seen a handful of times. This chain links TRBV2 with TRBJ1-2; D gene unclear. This CDR3 spans 11 amino acids. Germline CDR1 and CDR2: SNHLY and FYNNEI. Trimming removed 6 bases at V and 0 bases at J, with 2 bases between. CDR3 nucleotide sequence: TGTGCCAGCAGCGCTAACTATGGCTACACCTTC. This gives the protein CASSANYGYTF.

The rearrangement links TRBV19 to TRBJ2-3; 11 nucleotides agree with TRBD2. Germline V gene data show CDR1 as LNHDA and CDR2 as SQIVND (reference sequence). The CDR3 is made up of 16 amino acids. J gave up 2 bases and V 4 bases, and 5 bases lay outside the gene matches. The CDR3 DNA is TGTGCCAGTAGTAAACGACTAGCGGGATACACAGATACGCAGTATTTT. This sequence encodes CASSKRLAGYTDTQYF.

The chain uses TRBV3-1 (or the pseudogene TRBV3-2) and TRBJ2-7, with 10 nucleotides matching TRBD1. The V segment lost 0 bases and the J segment 6 bases; nucleotides outside the gene matches: 8. The CDR3 is 16 residues long. CDR1 is LGHDT, CDR2 YNNKEL, per germline (reference sequence). CDR3 nucleotide sequence: TGTGCCAGCAGCCAAGAAGGGACAGGGGTACTATCCGAGCAGTACTTC. It yields the protein CASSQEGTGVLSEQYF.

Points on this clone: An end of the junction differs from the germline gene, which may be a read error. V usage is TRBV7-9 and J usage is TRBJ2-3; 10 bases align to TRBD2. The CDR3 contains 15 residues. Germline V gene lookup returns CDR1 SEHNR and CDR2 FQNEAQ (reference sequence). The chain's CDR3 is CARSLPPSGSDTQYF. The CDR3 nucleotides read TGTGCCAGAAGCTTACCTCCTAGCGGGAGTGATACGCAGTATTTT. Using reference TRBV7-9 and TRBJ2-3 for the parts outside the CDR3, the full variable domain is DTGVSQNPRHKITKRGQNVTFRCDPISEHNRLYWYRQTLGQGPEFLTYFQNEAQLEKSRLLSDRFSAERPKGSFSTLEIQRTEQGDSAMYLCARSLPPSGSDTQYFGPGTRLTVL.

The chain joins TRBV18 to TRBJ1-2, with D maybe TRBD1 (5 bases). The germline V gene has CDR1 KGHSH and CDR2 LQKENI. CDR3 length equals 13 residues. V was pared by 6 bases and J by 4 bases, with 12 bases between. CDR3 sequence (DNA): TGTGCCAGCTCGGACGCGACAGTCTATGGCTACACCTTC. Protein sequence: CASSDATVYGYTF.

This rearrangement joins TRBV6-6 to TRBJ2-5; 13 positions agree with TRBD2. V was pared by 5 bases and J by 4 bases, with 10 bases of the junction left unmatched. Germline V lookup: CDR1 MNHNY, CDR2 SVGAGI (reference sequence). This CDR3 is 17 amino acids long. This CDR3 reads CASSPYTGLAGVETQYF. The CDR3 nucleotides read TGTGCCAGCAGTCCATACACCGGACTAGCGGGAGTAGAGACCCAGTACTTC.

The J gene is TRBJ2-2, the V gene TRBV4-3; TRBD2 aligns across 9 bases. This CDR3 is built from 18 residues. The trim removed 0 bases at V and 3 bases at J, leaving 8 bases unmatched. Looked up from germline, CDR1 is LGHNA and CDR2 is YSLEER. The CDR3 sequence is CASSQEHSGGEYTGELFF. CDR3 nucleotide sequence: TGCGCCAGCAGCCAAGAACATAGCGGGGGAGAATACACCGGGGAGCTGTTTTTT.

The chain couples TRBV29-1 to TRBJ1-2; 11 bases line up with TRBD1. Germline CDR1 SQVTM, CDR2 ANQGSEA. The CDR3 has 14 amino acids. The V segment lost 6 bases and the J segment 5 bases; nucleotides outside the gene matches: 8. This CDR3 is CSVTPGTGGYGYTF. CDR3 nucleotide sequence: TGCAGCGTCACCCCCGGGACAGGGGGGTATGGCTACACCTTC.

This chain joins TRBV6-5 and TRBJ1-4; unclear D gene. Between the trimmed V and J ends, which lost 11 bases and 3 bases, there was a span of 16 bases. The CDR3 contains 14 residues. In germline, CDR1 is MNHEY, CDR2 SVGAGI. DNA for the CDR3: TGTGCCGCAACCCCGAGGGCGGCTAATGAAAAACTGTTTTTT. Its translation is CAATPRAANEKLFF.

The rearrangement links TRBV29-1 to TRBJ2-2; maybe TRBD2 (6 bases). The germline V gene has CDR1 SQVTM and CDR2 ANQGSEA. This CDR3 is built from 16 residues. Trimming cost V 4 bases and J 4 bases, with 19 bases left between them. The CDR3 DNA reads TGCAGCGTTGTAGGTAGCGGCCGGGTTGGCACCGGGGAGCTGTTTTTT. Its translation: CSVVGSGRVGTGELFF.

V and J are TRBV7-2 and TRBJ2-7; TRBD1 is a possible D gene (6 bases). Germline CDR1 is SGHTA and CDR2 is FQGNSA. Trimming removed 2 bases from V and 0 bases from J, with 11 bases in between. The CDR3 covers 15 residues. CDR3 sequence reads: CASSLYGTSSYEQYF. CDR3 sequence (DNA): TGTGCCAGCAGCTTATACGGGACAAGCTCCTACGAGCAGTACTTC.

Concerning this clone: Distinct nucleotide sequences in the sample also encode this CDR3. This rearrangement joins TRBV2 to TRBJ1-2; perhaps TRBD1 as D (6 bases). Germline loops: CDR1 SNHLY, CDR2 FYNNEI. This CDR3 region has 12 residues. Trimming removed 8 bases at V and 2 bases at J, with 9 bases between. CDR3 DNA sequence: TGTGCCAGCCGGGACACGAACTATGGCTACACCTTC. Its translation is CASRDTNYGYTF.

The chain has TRBV3-1 (or the pseudogene TRBV3-2) and TRBJ1-1; 8 bases match TRBD1. V trimming: 3 bases; J trimming: 1 base; junction bases outside the gene matches: 7. Germline V lookup: CDR1 LGHDT, CDR2 YNNKEL (reference sequence). The CDR3 covers 16 residues. The CDR3 loop reads CASSQGGQGWNTEAFF. The CDR3 nucleotides are TGTGCCAGCAGCCAGGGCGGACAGGGCTGGAACACTGAAGCTTTCTTT.

The V call is TRBV30, the J call TRBJ1-4, with TRBD1 matching 9 bases. Trimming removed 2 bases from V and 1 base from J; junction bases left unmatched: 5. The germline CDR1 and CDR2 sequences are GTSNPN and SVGIG (reference sequence). The CDR3 has 16 residues. The CDR3, as DNA: TGTGCCTGGAGTCAAGGACAGGGGCTAACTAATGAAAAACTGTTTTTT. Its translation is CAWSQGQGLTNEKLFF.

The chain links TRBV6-5 to TRBJ1-5; D is ambiguous. The CDR3 covers 14 residues. Germline V CDR1 and CDR2: MNHEY, SVGAGI. Trimming cost V 2 bases and J 3 bases, with 8 bases left between them. CDR3 DNA sequence: TGTGCCAGCAGTTACGCACCTAACAATCAGCCCCAGCATTTT. Amino acid sequence: CASSYAPNNQPQHF.

V and J are TRBV11-2 and TRBJ1-3; 7 positions match TRBD1. The CDR3 is 14 residues long. Germline V gene sequence: CDR1 SGHAT, CDR2 FQNNGV. With 4 bases clipped from V and 5 bases from J, the junction kept 5 bases outside the gene matches. CDR3 DNA sequence: TGTGCCAGCAGCTCAACAGGGGCAAGAAACACCATATATTTT. Its protein product is CASSSTGARNTIYF.

This clone has only one observation. The chain carries TRBV5-1 and TRBJ2-7, with 8 bases fitting TRBD2. Losses at the gene ends were 4 bases for V and 1 base for J; bases not matched to a gene: 7. CDR1 and CDR2 (germline): SGHRS, YFSETQ. The CDR3 consists of 15 residues. CDR3 nucleotides: TGCGCCAGCAGCCCAAGCGGGGGACTTTCCTACGAGCAGTACTTC. Translating it yields CASSPSGGLSYEQYF.